The next 6 T cell receptor beta chains were all read from a single sample in a study of blood T cell repertoires in COVID-19. Repertoires were generated with immunoSEQ multiplex PCR, while TCRdb's copy carries only in-frame clones and drops some. The sample has a few hundred thousand clones, 84% seen once. The sequenced sample was PBMCs or T cells enriched from blood (not recorded which). These receptors all come from a woman between 40 and 50 years old who had recovered from COVID-19.

The rearrangement uses TRBV28 and TRBJ2-1; D is perhaps TRBD1 (5 bases). The CDR3 consists of 16 residues. The germline CDR1 and CDR2 sequences are MDHEN and SYDVKM. Trimming stripped 7 bases from V and 0 bases from J, with 16 bases between. The CDR3 DNA reads as TGTGCCAGCACCACCCGCTACAGGAGCTCCTACAATGAGCAGTTCTTC. Translation gives CASTTRYRSSYNEQFF.

The chain combines TRBV21-1 with TRBJ2-3; the table names TRBD1, a call not compared with the DNA. TRBV21-1 is designated a pseudogene. The CDR3 sequence is 15 residues long. CDR3 in DNA: TGTGCCAGCAACCGGGACAGGGCCAACACAGATACGCAGTATTTT. Residues: CASNRDRANTDTQYF.

A single count supports this clone. The chain employs TRBV19 and TRBJ1-1; 9 bases map to TRBD1. CDR1 and CDR2 (germline): LNHDA, SQIVND (reference sequence). There are 16 residues in the CDR3. V was clipped by 1 base and J by 7 bases; unmatched bases: 10. In DNA form, the CDR3 reads TGTGCCAGTAGTATAGGTTTGAACAGGGGGCATAGTGAAGCTTTCTTT. Translating it yields CASSIGLNRGHSEAFF.

The chain is built from TRBV7-8 and TRBJ2-7; D might be TRBD2 (5 bases). V lost 5 bases to trimming and J lost 3 bases, with 14 bases between them. Looked up from germline, CDR1 is SGHVS and CDR2 is FQNEAQ. The CDR3 runs to 14 residues. The DNA for the CDR3 is TGTGCCAGCAGCCTCGCGGCGGGCCTCTACGAGCAGTACTTC. Protein sequence: CASSLAAGLYEQYF.

J is TRBJ2-7 and V is TRBV28; 7 bases map to TRBD1. This CDR3 comprises 14 residues. V dropped 8 bases and J dropped 5; count of bases not matched to a gene: 12. Germline values: CDR1 MDHEN, CDR2 SYDVKM. The CDR3, as DNA: TGTGCCAGCCCCGGAGAGGGGGCCGACGACGAGCAGTACTTC. Translating it yields CASPGEGADDEQYF.

The chain is built from TRBV29-1 and TRBJ1-2; D is uncertain. Per germline, CDR1 SQVTM and CDR2 ANQGSEA. Trimming shortened V by 7 bases and J by 2 bases, and 11 bases separated the two germline ends. This CDR3 is 12 amino acids long. The CDR3 coding sequence is TGCAGCGGCTTGGGAGCCAACTATGGCTACACCTTC. It yields the protein CSGLGANYGYTF. The whole variable domain, remainder taken from reference TRBV29-1 and TRBJ1-2, is SAVISQKPSRDICQRGTSLTIQCQVDSQVTMMFWYRQQPGQSLTLIATANQGSEATYESGFVIDKFPISRPNLTFSTLTVSNMSPEDSSIYLCSGLGANYGYTFGSGTRLTVV.